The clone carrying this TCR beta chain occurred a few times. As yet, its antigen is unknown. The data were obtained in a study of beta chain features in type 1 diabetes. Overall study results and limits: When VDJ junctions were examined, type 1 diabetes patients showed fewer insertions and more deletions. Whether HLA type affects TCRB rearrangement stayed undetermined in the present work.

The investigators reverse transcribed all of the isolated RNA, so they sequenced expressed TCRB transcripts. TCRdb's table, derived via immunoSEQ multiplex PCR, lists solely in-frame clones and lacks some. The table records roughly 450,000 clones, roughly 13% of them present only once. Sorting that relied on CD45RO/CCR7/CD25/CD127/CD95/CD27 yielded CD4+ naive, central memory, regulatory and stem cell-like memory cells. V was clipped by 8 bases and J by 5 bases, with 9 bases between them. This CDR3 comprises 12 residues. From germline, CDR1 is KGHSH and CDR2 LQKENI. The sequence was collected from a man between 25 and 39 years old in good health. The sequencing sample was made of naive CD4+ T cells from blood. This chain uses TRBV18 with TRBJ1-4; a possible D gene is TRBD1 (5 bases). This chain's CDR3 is CASRDGNEKLFF. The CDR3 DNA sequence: TGTGCCAGCAGGGACGGAAATGAAAAACTGTTTTTT.